This T cell receptor (beta chain) was recovered during a study of glioma-infiltrating T cells after dendritic cell vaccination. Study-level information: Autologous tumor lysate was loaded overnight onto monocyte-derived dendritic cells grown approximately seven days with IL-4 and GM-CSF.

Primers: 60 V beta forward and 13 J beta reverse. TCRdb's copy holds only in-frame clones and misses some; the assay was immunoSEQ multiplex PCR. There are 75,000 to 95,000 clones in the sample; roughly 84% occur only once, and more than 2% lies in the top ten. The time point is: after dendritic cell vaccination, including at tumor progression/relapse. General study points: Estimated pretreatment TIL content predicted outcome after dendritic cell vaccination.

In the case of this clone: Antigen specificity is unknown.

The clonotype was recovered from a human donor with glioblastoma. The specimen was blood, collected after dendritic cell vaccination.

The CDR3 loop is CASTKTVPSSGTDTQYF. The DNA of the CDR3 is TGTGCCAGCACTAAGACAGTCCCAAGCTCTGGCACAGATACGCAGTATTTT. The chain couples TRBV25-1 to TRBJ2-3, with D tentatively TRBD1 (5 bases). The CDR3 runs to 17 residues. V shed 7 bases and J shed 1 base, with 21 bases lying between them. In germline, CDR1 is MGHDK, CDR2 SYGVNS.